Below are 28 T cell receptor beta chains sequenced from a single sample in a study of shared clonotypes between healthy human individuals. The method was immunoSEQ multiplex PCR; TCRdb's version includes in-frame clones alone and lacks a portion of them. Among more than 2 million clones listed, roughly 94% were seen once. CD45RO-negative, CCR7-selected cells formed the naive CD8 fraction, which excluded terminally differentiated effector memory CD45RA+ cells. The sequenced sample was naive CD8+ T cells sorted from blood. The receptors stem from a man aged 18-30 years in good health.

The chain combines TRBV4-3 with TRBJ2-7, with D possibly TRBD1 on 5 matching bases. The CDR3 is 14 residues long. V was trimmed by 3 bases and J by 3 bases, leaving 12 bases between them. Germline V gene sequence: CDR1 LGHNA, CDR2 YSLEER. CDR3 nucleotides: TGCGCCAGCAGCCAGGCCGCTACAGGCTACGAGCAGTACTTC. Protein product: CASSQAATGYEQYF.

V gene TRBV13 combines with J gene TRBJ2-1; D call uncertain. The V gene lost 10 bases and the J gene lost 5 bases, with 18 bases spanning the gap. Germline V gene data show CDR1 as PRHDT and CDR2 as FYEKMQ (reference sequence). This CDR3 comprises 14 residues. For the CDR3, the DNA is TGTGCCACCTCTTTTATTTCCCCCGACAATGAGCAGTTCTTC. Amino acids: CATSFISPDNEQFF.

V is TRBV19 and J is TRBJ2-1; 10 nucleotides agree with TRBD2. The CDR3 is 13 residues long. Germline V gives CDR1 LNHDA, CDR2 SQIVND (reference sequence). V shed 5 bases and J 8 bases; nucleotides not matched to a gene: 3. The CDR3 here is CASSVGLADEQFF. In nucleotides, the CDR3 is TGTGCCAGTAGTGTAGGACTAGCGGATGAGCAGTTCTTC. The complete variable domain, with remaining parts taken from reference TRBV19 and TRBJ2-1, reads DGGITQSPKYLFRKEGQNVTLSCEQNLNHDAMYWYRQDPGQGLRLIYYSQIVNDFQKGDIAEGYSVSREKKESFPLTVTSAQKNPTAFYLCASSVGLADEQFFGPGTRLTVL.

This chain connects TRBV6-5 to TRBJ2-1; 11 nucleotides match TRBD2. V was clipped by 6 bases and J by 7 bases; unmatched bases: 8. In germline, CDR1 is MNHEY, CDR2 SVGAGI. CDR3 length: 15 residues. CDR3: CASSSTSGSLNEQFF. DNA for the CDR3: TGTGCCAGCAGCTCCACTAGCGGGAGTTTAAATGAGCAGTTCTTC.

Points on this clone: One end of the junction does not line up with germline, which may come from a read error. The chain joins TRBV27 to TRBJ2-7; maybe TRBD2 (6 bases). The CDR3 length is 15 residues. Per germline, CDR1 MNHEY and CDR2 SMNVEV (reference sequence). CDR3 amino acids: CASSISGTFFYEQYF. CDR3 nucleotide sequence: TGTGCCAGCAGTATATCCGGGACTTTCTTTTACGAGCAGTACTTC.

This chain connects TRBV7-9 to TRBJ2-7; D is undetermined. Germline V gene sequence: CDR1 SEHNR, CDR2 FQNEAQ (reference sequence). The ends were cut back, 0 bases at V and 5 bases at J, with 14 bases in the middle. The length of the CDR3 is 15 residues. The CDR3 region is CASSLALGKADEQYF. CDR3 in DNA: TGTGCCAGCAGCTTAGCGCTGGGGAAGGCAGACGAGCAGTACTTC.

This chain links TRBV6-6 with TRBJ2-1, with 14 bases fitting TRBD2. This CDR3 comprises 16 residues. CDR1 is MNHNY and CDR2 is SVGAGI in the germline V gene (reference sequence). Trimming cost V 0 bases and J 8 bases; bases outside gene matches: 3. In DNA form, the CDR3 reads TGTGCCAGCAGTTACTCTGGACTAGCGGGAGGATATGAGCAGTTCTTC. It translates to CASSYSGLAGGYEQFF.

In its sample, this clone was seen once. The sample carries other DNA sequences with the same CDR3. The chain couples TRBV5-1 to TRBJ2-7; D is ambiguous. The V end lost 3 bases, the J end lost 0 bases, and 7 bases lay between the germline ends. Looked up from germline, CDR1 is SGHRS and CDR2 is YFSETQ. CDR3 length: 13 amino acids. For the CDR3, the DNA is TGCGCCAGCAGCTGGACGAGCTCCTACGAGCAGTACTTC. Amino acid sequence: CASSWTSSYEQYF.

The V and J genes are TRBV19 and TRBJ2-2, with 7 bases lining up with TRBD1. V was clipped by 11 bases and J by 4 bases; unmatched bases: 7. CDR3 length: 13 residues. Germline V lookup: CDR1 LNHDA, CDR2 SQIVND (reference sequence). The CDR3 loop reads CAAGDSFTGELFF. The CDR3 nucleotides read TGTGCCGCCGGGGACAGTTTCACCGGGGAGCTGTTTTTT.

The chain joins TRBV7-2 to TRBJ2-7, with TRBD2 identical over 7 bases. Germline values: CDR1 SGHTA, CDR2 FQGNSA. J gave up 3 bases and V 0 bases, and 2 bases lay outside the gene matches. The CDR3 is 14 amino acids. Here the CDR3 DNA reads TGTGCCAGCAGCTTAGCGGGAGGGGACTACGAGCAGTACTTC. This gives the protein CASSLAGGDYEQYF.

This chain connects TRBV10-3 to TRBJ2-7; D possibly corresponds to TRBD1 (6 bases). Germline CDR1 is ENHRY and CDR2 is SYGVKD. Trimming left V 11 bases short and J 5 bases short, with 31 bases between. There are 17 residues in the CDR3. The CDR3, as DNA: TGTGCCCTCCCGAGGGGGATTGACTCCTTGGCGGTTGACGAGCAGTACTTC. Translation gives CALPRGIDSLAVDEQYF.

The chain links TRBV19 to TRBJ1-6, with D unclear. CDR3 size: 17 residues. Germline-derived CDR1 and CDR2 are LNHDA and SQIVND (reference sequence). V lost 7 bases and J 0 bases, leaving 16 bases between the germline ends. CDR3: CASMGVGGSSYNSPLHF. DNA for the CDR3: TGTGCCAGTATGGGTGTTGGTGGGAGCTCCTATAATTCACCCCTCCACTTT.

The CDR3 spells CASHPGSYVHEQYF. In DNA form, the CDR3 reads TGTGCCAGCCACCCGGGGTCCTACGTCCACGAGCAGTACTTC. The chain couples TRBV28 to TRBJ2-7, with D perhaps TRBD2 (5 bases). Germline assignment: CDR1 MDHEN and CDR2 SYDVKM. V was trimmed by 8 bases and J by 5 bases, leaving 19 bases between them. The CDR3 length is 14 residues.

V usage is TRBV9 and J usage is TRBJ1-3; tentatively, D is TRBD1 (5 bases). CDR1 and CDR2 from the germline V gene are SGDLS and YYNGEE. Trimming pared 3 bases from V and 1 base from J, leaving 14 bases between. The CDR3 consists of 16 residues. In nucleotides, the CDR3 is TGTGCCAGCAGCGGCCCGGAGAGGGGATCTGGAAACACCATATATTTT. As protein: CASSGPERGSGNTIYF.

Concerning this clone: One junction end disagrees with the germline gene, perhaps due to a read error. The chain couples TRBV7-9 to TRBJ2-1; no clear D gene. Germline-derived CDR1 and CDR2 are SEHNR and FQNEAQ (reference sequence). The CDR3 length is 15 residues. The CDR3 sequence is CASSLWSDSHNEQFF. In DNA, the CDR3 is TGTGCCAGCAGCTTATGGTCCGACTCCCACAATGAGCAGTTCTTC.

The chain links TRBV2 to TRBJ1-2, with D maybe TRBD1 (5 bases). Trimming removed 5 bases from V and 8 bases from J, with 18 bases in between. The CDR3 is 14 amino acids. CDR1 is SNHLY, CDR2 FYNNEI, per germline. In DNA, the CDR3 is TGTGCCAGCAGTCGGACACTTGCCACCTCCGGCTACACCTTC. This codes for CASSRTLATSGYTF.

The rearrangement joins TRBV5-1 to TRBJ2-3, with D hard to call. Germline CDR1 SGHRS, CDR2 YFSETQ. The V and J ends lost 0 bases and 0 bases respectively, with 8 bases between them. The CDR3 spans 15 residues. The CDR3: CASSLDGVSTDTQYF. The DNA of the CDR3 is TGCGCCAGCAGCTTGGACGGAGTTAGCACAGATACGCAGTATTTT.

V gene TRBV5-1 combines with J gene TRBJ2-7; 10 bases agree with TRBD1. The germline V gene has CDR1 SGHRS and CDR2 YFSETQ. CDR3 length: 15 amino acids. Trimming cost V 5 bases and J 2 bases; bases outside gene matches: 7. CDR3 coding DNA: TGCGCCAGCAGATTTGGGACAGGGGATACCTACGAGCAGTACTTC. Its protein is CASRFGTGDTYEQYF.

The J gene is TRBJ2-6, the V gene TRBV6-5, with no clear D. V was pared by 2 bases and J by 4 bases, with 9 bases between. Germline V gene sequence: CDR1 MNHEY, CDR2 SVGAGI. CDR3 length equals 15 residues. For the CDR3, the DNA is TGTGCCAGCAGTTACGCGTCAGAAGGGGCCAACGTCCTGACTTTC. Translation: CASSYASEGANVLTF.

The V call is TRBV5-4, the J call TRBJ2-3; D not resolved. This CDR3 is built from 17 residues. Germline V CDR1 and CDR2: SGHNT, YYREEE (reference sequence). The V and J ends lost 4 bases and 2 bases respectively, with 20 bases between them. CDR3 coding DNA: TGTGCCAGCAGCCCAAGATTAGACTTACCAAACACAGATACGCAGTATTTT. Translating it yields CASSPRLDLPNTDTQYF.

V usage is TRBV6-5 and J usage is TRBJ1-2; perhaps TRBD1 as D (5 bases). Germline CDR1 is MNHEY and CDR2 is SVGAGI. V was shortened by 2 bases and J by 3 bases, with 10 bases between the two germline ends. The CDR3 totals 14 residues. Here the CDR3 reads CASSYGAFDYGYTF. The CDR3 nucleotides are TGTGCCAGCAGTTACGGGGCGTTCGACTATGGCTACACCTTC.

This clone was observed a single time. The chain uses TRBV30 and TRBJ2-3, with 8 nucleotides matching TRBD1. The CDR3 consists of 16 residues. The trim removed 2 bases at V and 6 bases at J, leaving 13 bases unmatched. Germline V gene data show CDR1 as GTSNPN and CDR2 as SVGIG (reference sequence). This CDR3 is CAWSPGPQGGGDTQYF. In DNA form, the CDR3 reads TGTGCCTGGAGTCCGGGGCCACAGGGGGGTGGGGATACGCAGTATTTT. Variable domain in full (rest from reference TRBV30 and TRBJ2-3): SQTIHQWPATLVQPVGSPLSLECTVEGTSNPNLYWYRQAAGRGLQLLFYSVGIGQISSEVPQNLSASRPQDRQFILSSKKLLLSDSGFYLCAWSPGPQGGGDTQYFGPGTRLTVL.

The rearrangement joins TRBV2 to TRBJ2-5; D is uncertain. V was trimmed by 9 bases and J by 1 base, leaving 12 bases between them. Germline V gene lookup returns CDR1 SNHLY and CDR2 FYNNEI. The CDR3 is made up of 13 amino acids. The CDR3: CARRAIAQETQYF. The CDR3 DNA reads TGTGCCAGAAGAGCCATCGCCCAAGAGACCCAGTACTTC.

CDR3 in amino acids: CASSLTSVYEQYF. Here the CDR3 DNA reads TGCGCCAGCAGCCTGACTAGCGTCTACGAGCAGTACTTC. The chain combines TRBV5-1 with TRBJ2-7; 8 bases map to TRBD2. The length of the CDR3 is 13 residues. The V segment lost 4 bases and the J segment 3 bases; nucleotides outside the gene matches: 3. CDR1 and CDR2 from the germline V gene are SGHRS and YFSETQ.

V and J are TRBV14 and TRBJ1-2, with unresolved D. The CDR3 runs to 14 residues. The germline CDR1 and CDR2 sequences are SGHDN and FVKESK. Between the trimmed V and J ends, which lost 0 bases and 4 bases, there was a span of 9 bases. The CDR3 spells CASSQDRSVYGYTF. The CDR3 DNA reads as TGTGCCAGCAGCCAAGACCGCTCAGTCTATGGCTACACCTTC.

This chain uses TRBV28 with TRBJ2-3, with D possibly being TRBD1 or TRBD2 (5 bases each). V was shortened by 5 bases and J by 0 bases, with 12 bases between the two germline ends. Germline loops: CDR1 MDHEN, CDR2 SYDVKM. The CDR3 spans 15 residues. For the CDR3, the DNA is TGTGCCAGCAGTGCACTAGGGGCCAGCACAGATACGCAGTATTTT. It is translated as CASSALGASTDTQYF.

This chain uses TRBV27 with TRBJ2-3; 13 bases line up with TRBD2. This CDR3 region has 17 residues. The junction had 6 bases not matched to a gene; V was cut back by 4 bases and J by 2 bases. CDR1 MNHEY and CDR2 SMNVEV come from the germline V gene (reference sequence). For the CDR3, the DNA is TGTGCCAGCAGTTCCATGACTAGCGGGGGGCCCACAGATACGCAGTATTTT. Translating it yields CASSSMTSGGPTDTQYF.

V and J are TRBV13 and TRBJ1-2; TRBD1 might be the D (6 bases). The V gene lost 4 bases and the J gene lost 4 bases, with 19 bases spanning the gap. The germline gives CDR1 PRHDT, CDR2 FYEKMQ (reference sequence). This CDR3 region has 16 residues. CDR3 residues: CASSSATTQGFYGYTF. For the CDR3, the DNA is TGTGCCAGCAGCTCCGCCACCACACAGGGATTCTATGGCTACACCTTC.